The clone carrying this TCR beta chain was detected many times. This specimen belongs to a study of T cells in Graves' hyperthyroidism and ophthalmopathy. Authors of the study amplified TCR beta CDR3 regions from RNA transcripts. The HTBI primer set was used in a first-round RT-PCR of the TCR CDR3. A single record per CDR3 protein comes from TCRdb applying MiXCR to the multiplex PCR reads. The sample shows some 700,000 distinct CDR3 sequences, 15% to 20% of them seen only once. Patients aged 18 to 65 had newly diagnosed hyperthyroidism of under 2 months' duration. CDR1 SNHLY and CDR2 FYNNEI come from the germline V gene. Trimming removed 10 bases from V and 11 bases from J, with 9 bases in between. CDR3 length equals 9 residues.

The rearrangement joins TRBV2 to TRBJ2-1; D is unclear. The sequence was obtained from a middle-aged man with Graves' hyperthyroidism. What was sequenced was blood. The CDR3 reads CATDEKQFF. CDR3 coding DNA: TGTGCCACGGACGAGAAGCAGTTCTTC.